The entry below gives a single T cell receptor (beta chain) sequence along with its context. Its antigen is undetermined. CDR1 MNHEY and CDR2 SMNVEV come from the germline V gene (reference sequence). This CDR3 is 9 amino acids long. The ends were cut back, 5 bases at V and 5 bases at J, with 0 bases in the middle. The data originate from a study of T cell responses to AZD1222 COVID-19 vaccine. Turning to the study itself: The study pooled second doses at about 4 or about 12 weeks. Study results and limitations: Baseline seropositivity occurred in only a handful of AZD1222 recipients. Clonal diversity was possibly underestimated; the donors were predominantly white British and more often female.

Profiled with immunoSEQ multiplex PCR; TCRdb holds only in-frame clones, not every one. The sample lists about 120,000 clones; more than 75% were seen once. The V call is TRBV27, the J call TRBJ2-5, with D uncertain. This receptor was obtained from an adult in good health. Sequencing used peripheral blood, obtained on day 0 of AZD1222 vaccination. In nucleotides, the CDR3 is TGTGCCAGCAGTGAGACCCAGTACTTC. Protein sequence: CASSETQYF.